The present T cell receptor (beta chain) was sequenced within a study of T cell responses to AZD1222 COVID-19 vaccine. Study-wide results and limits: White British people made up most donors, females outnumbered males, and clonal diversity was possibly underestimated.

CDR1 MNHEY and CDR2 SVGEGT come from the germline V gene. The V gene lost 2 bases and the J gene lost 6 bases, with 11 bases spanning the gap. This CDR3 contains 13 residues. Profiling relied on immunoSEQ multiplex PCR, and the TCRdb table lists in-frame clones only, not all of them. The table has about 120,000 clones, 75% to 90% seen once. Concerning this clone: Its antigen is unidentified.

The chain links TRBV6-2 or TRBV6-3 to TRBJ2-7; TRBD1 or TRBD2 may be the D gene (5 bases each). This specimen consisted of peripheral blood, obtained 28 days after the second AZD1222 dose. The source is an adult who received the AZD1222 COVID-19 vaccine. CDR3 protein: CASSYGDAAEQYF. The CDR3 nucleotides are TGTGCCAGCAGTTACGGGGACGCCGCCGAGCAGTACTTC.